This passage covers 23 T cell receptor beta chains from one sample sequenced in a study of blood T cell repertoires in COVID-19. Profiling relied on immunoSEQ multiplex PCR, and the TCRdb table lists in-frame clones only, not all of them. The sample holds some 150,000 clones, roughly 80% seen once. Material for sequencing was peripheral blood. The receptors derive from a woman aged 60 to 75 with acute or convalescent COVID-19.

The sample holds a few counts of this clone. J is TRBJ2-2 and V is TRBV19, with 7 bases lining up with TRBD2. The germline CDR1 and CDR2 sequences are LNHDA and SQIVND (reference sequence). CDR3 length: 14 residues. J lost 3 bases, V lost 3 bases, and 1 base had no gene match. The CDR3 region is CASSMGGYTGELFF. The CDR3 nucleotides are TGTGCCAGTAGTATGGGAGGGTACACCGGGGAGCTGTTTTTT.

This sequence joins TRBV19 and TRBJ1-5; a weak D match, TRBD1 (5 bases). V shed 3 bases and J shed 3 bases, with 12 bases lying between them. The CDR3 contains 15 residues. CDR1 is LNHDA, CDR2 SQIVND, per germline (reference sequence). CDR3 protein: CASSMSRGFNQPQHF. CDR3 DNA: TGTGCCAGTAGTATGAGTAGGGGTTTCAATCAGCCCCAGCATTTT.

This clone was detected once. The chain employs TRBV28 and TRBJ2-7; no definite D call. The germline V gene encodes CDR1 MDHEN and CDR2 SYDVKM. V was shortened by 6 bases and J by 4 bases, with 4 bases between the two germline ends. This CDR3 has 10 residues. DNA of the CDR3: TGTGCCAGCAGCGGTTACGAGCAGTACTTC. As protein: CASSGYEQYF.

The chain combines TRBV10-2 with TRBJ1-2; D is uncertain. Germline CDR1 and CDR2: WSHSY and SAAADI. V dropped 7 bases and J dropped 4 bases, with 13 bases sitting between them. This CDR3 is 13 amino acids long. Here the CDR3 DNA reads TGCGCCAGCAAGGAGGAGGGAAGCTATGGCTACACCTTC. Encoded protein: CASKEEGSYGYTF.

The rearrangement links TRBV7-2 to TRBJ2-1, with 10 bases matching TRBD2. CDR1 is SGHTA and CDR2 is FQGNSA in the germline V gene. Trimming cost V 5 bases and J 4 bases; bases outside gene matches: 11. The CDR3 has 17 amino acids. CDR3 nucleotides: TGTGCCAGCAGCCGCGATTTGACTAGCGGGTTATACAATGAGCAGTTCTTC. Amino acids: CASSRDLTSGLYNEQFF.

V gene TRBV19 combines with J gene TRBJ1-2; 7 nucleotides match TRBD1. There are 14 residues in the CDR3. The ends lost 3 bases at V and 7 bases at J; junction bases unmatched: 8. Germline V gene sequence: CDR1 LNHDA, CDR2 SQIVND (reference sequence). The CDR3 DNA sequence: TGTGCCAGTAGTATGGCGGTCAGGGGGTTTGGCTACACCTTC. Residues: CASSMAVRGFGYTF.

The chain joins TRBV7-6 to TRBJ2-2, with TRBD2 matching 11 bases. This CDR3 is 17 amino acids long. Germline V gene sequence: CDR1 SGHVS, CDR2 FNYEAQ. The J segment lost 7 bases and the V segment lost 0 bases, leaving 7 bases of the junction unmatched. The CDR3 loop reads CASSLAPTSGTHGELFF. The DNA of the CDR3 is TGTGCCAGCAGCTTAGCTCCGACTAGCGGGACCCACGGGGAGCTGTTTTTT.

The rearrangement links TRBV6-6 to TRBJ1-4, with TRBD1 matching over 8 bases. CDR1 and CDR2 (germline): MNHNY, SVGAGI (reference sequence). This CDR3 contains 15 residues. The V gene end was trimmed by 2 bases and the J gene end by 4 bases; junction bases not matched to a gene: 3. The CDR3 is CASSYQDRGNEKLFF. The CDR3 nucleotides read TGTGCCAGCAGTTACCAAGACAGGGGTAATGAAAAACTGTTTTTT.

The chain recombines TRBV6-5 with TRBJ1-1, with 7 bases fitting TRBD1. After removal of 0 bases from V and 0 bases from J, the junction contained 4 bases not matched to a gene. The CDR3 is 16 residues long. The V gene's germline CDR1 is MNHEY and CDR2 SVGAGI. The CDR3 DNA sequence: TGTGCCAGCAGTTACTCGAAAGGGACAGTGAACACTGAAGCTTTCTTT. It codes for CASSYSKGTVNTEAFF.

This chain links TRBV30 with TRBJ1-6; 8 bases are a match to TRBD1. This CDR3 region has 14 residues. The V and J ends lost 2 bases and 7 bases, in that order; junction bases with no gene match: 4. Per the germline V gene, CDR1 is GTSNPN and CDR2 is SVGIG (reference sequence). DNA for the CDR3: TGTGCCTGGAGTCTCGGACAGGGCAATTCACCCCTCCACTTT. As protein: CAWSLGQGNSPLHF.

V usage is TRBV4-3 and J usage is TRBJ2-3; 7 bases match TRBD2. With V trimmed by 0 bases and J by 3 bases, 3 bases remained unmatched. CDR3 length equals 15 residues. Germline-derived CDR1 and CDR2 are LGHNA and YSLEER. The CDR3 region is CASSQDGRATDTQYF. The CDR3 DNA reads TGCGCCAGCAGCCAAGATGGGAGGGCTACAGATACGCAGTATTTT.

The CDR3 coding sequence is TGTGCCAGCAGCGGGGGACAGGGGGACTATGGCTACACCTTC. It translates to CASSGGQGDYGYTF. The rearrangement links TRBV9 to TRBJ1-2, with TRBD1 identical over 11 bases. This CDR3 is 14 amino acids long. CDR1 and CDR2 (germline): SGDLS, YYNGEE. With 3 bases clipped from V and 3 bases from J, the junction kept 1 base outside the gene matches.

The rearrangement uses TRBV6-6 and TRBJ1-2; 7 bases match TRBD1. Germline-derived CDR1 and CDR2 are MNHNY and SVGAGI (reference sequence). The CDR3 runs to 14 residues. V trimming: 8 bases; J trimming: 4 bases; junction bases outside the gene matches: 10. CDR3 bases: TGTGCCAGCCGCCTCCGGGACAGATCCTATGGCTACACCTTC. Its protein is CASRLRDRSYGYTF.

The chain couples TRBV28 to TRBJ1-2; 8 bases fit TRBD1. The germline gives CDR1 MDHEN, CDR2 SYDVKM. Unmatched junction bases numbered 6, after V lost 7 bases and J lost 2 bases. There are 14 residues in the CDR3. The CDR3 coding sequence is TGTGCCAGCACCCGTACAGGGGGGAACTATGGCTACACCTTC. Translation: CASTRTGGNYGYTF.

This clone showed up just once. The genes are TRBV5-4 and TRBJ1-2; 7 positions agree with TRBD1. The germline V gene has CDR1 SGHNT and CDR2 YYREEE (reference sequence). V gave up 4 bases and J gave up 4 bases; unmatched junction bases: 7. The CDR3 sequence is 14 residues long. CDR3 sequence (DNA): TGTGCCAGCAGCCTAGGGGGCGCGAGCTATGGCTACACCTTC. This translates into CASSLGGASYGYTF. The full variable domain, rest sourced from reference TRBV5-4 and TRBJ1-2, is ETGVTQSPTHLIKTRGQQVTLRCSSQSGHNTVSWYQQALGQGPQFIFQYYREEENGRGNFPPRFSGLQFPNYSSELNVNALELDDSALYLCASSLGGASYGYTFGSGTRLTVV.

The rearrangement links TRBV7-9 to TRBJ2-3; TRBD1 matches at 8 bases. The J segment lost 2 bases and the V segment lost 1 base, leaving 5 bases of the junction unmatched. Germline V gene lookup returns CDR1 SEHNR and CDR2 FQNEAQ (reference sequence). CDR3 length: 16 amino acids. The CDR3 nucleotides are TGTGCCAGCAGCTTAGACCCCAGGGGGCCCACAGATACGCAGTATTTT. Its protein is CASSLDPRGPTDTQYF.

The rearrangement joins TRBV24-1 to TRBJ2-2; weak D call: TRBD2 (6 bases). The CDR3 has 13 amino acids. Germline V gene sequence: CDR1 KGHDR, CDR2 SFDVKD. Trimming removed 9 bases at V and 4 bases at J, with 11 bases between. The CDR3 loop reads CATEGGFTGELFF. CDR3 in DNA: TGTGCCACCGAGGGAGGATTCACCGGGGAGCTGTTTTTT.

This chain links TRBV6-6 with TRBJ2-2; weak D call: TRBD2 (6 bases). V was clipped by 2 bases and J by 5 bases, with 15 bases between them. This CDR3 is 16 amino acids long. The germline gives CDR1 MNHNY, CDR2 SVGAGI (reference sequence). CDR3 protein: CASSYPVGGKTGELFF. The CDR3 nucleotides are TGTGCCAGCAGTTACCCCGTCGGAGGGAAGACCGGGGAGCTGTTTTTT.

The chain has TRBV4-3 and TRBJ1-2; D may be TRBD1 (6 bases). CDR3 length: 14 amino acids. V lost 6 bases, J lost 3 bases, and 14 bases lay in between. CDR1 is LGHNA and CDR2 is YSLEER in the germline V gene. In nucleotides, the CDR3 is TGCGCCAGCAGTAACTTAAACAGGGACTATGGCTACACCTTC. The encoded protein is CASSNLNRDYGYTF.

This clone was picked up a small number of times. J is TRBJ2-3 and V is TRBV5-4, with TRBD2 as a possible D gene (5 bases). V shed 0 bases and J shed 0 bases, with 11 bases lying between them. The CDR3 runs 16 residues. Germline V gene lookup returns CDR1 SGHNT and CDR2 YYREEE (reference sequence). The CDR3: CASSLAGSVSTDTQYF. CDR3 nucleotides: TGTGCCAGCAGCTTGGCGGGGTCTGTTAGCACAGATACGCAGTATTTT.

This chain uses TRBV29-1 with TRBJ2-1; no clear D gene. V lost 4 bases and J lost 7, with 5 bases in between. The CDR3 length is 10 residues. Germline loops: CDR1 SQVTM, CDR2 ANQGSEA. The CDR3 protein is CSVARNEQFF. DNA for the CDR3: TGCAGCGTTGCTCGGAATGAGCAGTTCTTC.

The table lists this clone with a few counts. CDR3 sequence: CASSPTTSRGSGANVLTF. CDR3 in DNA: TGCGCCAGCAGCCCTACGACTAGCAGGGGCTCTGGGGCCAACGTCCTGACTTTC. The V call is TRBV5-1, the J call TRBJ2-6; a possible D gene is TRBD2 (7 bases). The CDR3 is 18 amino acids. With 4 bases removed from V and 0 bases from J, the gap between germline ends came to 17 bases. CDR1 and CDR2 from the germline V gene are SGHRS and YFSETQ.

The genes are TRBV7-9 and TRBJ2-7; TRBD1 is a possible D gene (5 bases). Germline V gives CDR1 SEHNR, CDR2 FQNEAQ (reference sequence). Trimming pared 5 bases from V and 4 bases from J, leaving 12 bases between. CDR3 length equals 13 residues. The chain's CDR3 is CASSPVAGYEQYF. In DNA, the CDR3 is TGTGCCAGCAGCCCCGTGGCAGGGTACGAGCAGTACTTC.